Described below is a single TCR beta chain sequence and its context. What it binds is not known. TCRdb reprocessed the 5' RACE reads and reports one entry per CDR3 protein, with no DNA. The sample holds 350,000 to 550,000 distinct CDR3 sequences. This sample stems from a study of monozygotic twins with inflammatory bowel disease. Study results and caveats: Patient repertoires may have gained variability from differing immunosuppressive treatments.

This CDR3 has 15 amino acids. Per the germline V gene, CDR1 is SGHVS and CDR2 is FQNEAQ. The material sequenced was blood. The chain combines TRBV7-8 with TRBJ1-5; TCRdb indicates TRBD1, and absent DNA this call remains unverified. The clonotype was recovered from a human donor with ulcerative colitis or Crohn's disease, or a healthy co-twin of an affected twin (not recorded which). CDR3 residues: CASSLSAGSNQPQHF.